This record looks at one T cell receptor beta chain sequence and its context. No antigen is known for it. Antigen-specific CD4+ T cell clonotypes were called by their expansion after viral peptide-pool culture in ViraFEST. A roughly 10-day culture period preceded the isolation of CD4+ T cells. None of these healthy vaccinees had been infected with SARS-CoV-2 before vaccination. It was with about 9.3 IU/ml IL-2 and around 10 ug/ml peptides that about 2 million PBMC per well were cultured. On days 3 and 7, fresh IL-2 medium replaced half the medium. This sample is drawn from a study of vaccination effects on CD4 cells after COVID-19. With 2 bases removed from V and 5 bases from J, the gap between germline ends came to 12 bases. This CDR3 has 14 amino acids. In germline, CDR1 is SEHNR, CDR2 FQNEAQ (reference sequence). The repertoire was sequenced with immunoSEQ multiplex PCR; TCRdb's copy has only in-frame clones and lacks some. The table records about 41,000 clones, around three quarters of them present only once.

V is TRBV7-9 and J is TRBJ2-5; D perhaps matches TRBD2 (7 bases). The sample in question was CD4+ T cells from PBMCs cultured with HCoV-NL63 spike peptides, obtained before COVID-19 vaccination. This clonotype originated in a human donor who received a COVID-19 vaccine. The CDR3 bases are TGTGCCAGCAGCTTAAACCGGGGGGCTGAGACCCAGTACTTC. Its translation is CASSLNRGAETQYF.